One sample yielded the 20 T cell receptor beta chains listed below, sequenced in a study of CD8+ T cells in alopecia areata. In each case, RNA was isolated and then reverse transcribed into cDNA as the sequencing template. The protocol was immunoSEQ multiplex PCR, while the TCRdb copy is restricted to in-frame clones and leaves out a portion. The sample contains 290,000 or so clones, none of them singletons. Cutaneous lymph nodes were pooled and cells sorted by CD4, CD8alpha, NKG2D, NKG2ACE and more. The source material was CD4+ T cells sorted from a lymph node. All receptors derive from a C3H/HeJ mouse with alopecia areata. Strain haplotype at MHC: H2-k.

This clone was detected only a few times. Genes and germline come from the mouse. The CDR3 DNA, read in part, is TGTGCCAGCAGGCCTACAGGGGGCGGGGACTCC. Translating gives CASRPTGGGDS. The whole CDR3 region reads CASRPTGGGDSDYTF. The chain couples TRBV19 to TRBJ1-2, with 9 positions matching TRBD1. The CDR3 extends 4 residues past the end of the read, so its final part is completed from the germline J gene. Losses at the gene ends were 5 bases for V and 3 bases for J; bases not matched to a gene: 8. The CDR3 runs to 15 residues. Germline CDR1 reads FNHDT; CDR2 reads SITEND (reference sequence).

This clone came up a few times. All gene names here are mouse names. Read sequence stops 4 residues before the CDR3 end, and the germline J gene provides the missing end. The chain carries TRBV1 and TRBJ1-1; TRBD1 aligns across 8 bases. V gave up 1 base and J gave up 0 bases; unmatched junction bases: 4. CDR3 length: 16 residues. Looked up from germline, CDR1 is NSQYPW and CDR2 is LRSPGD (reference sequence). Incomplete CDR3 DNA: TGCACCTGCAGTGCAGCCCCGACAGGGGCAAACACA. It translates to CTCSAAPTGANT. The CDR3 in its entirety is CTCSAAPTGANTEVFF.

As regards this clone: Any gene name here is a mouse gene name. Coverage ceases 4 residues before the CDR3 finishes, and the germline J gene fills in the end. This chain joins TRBV3 and TRBJ2-4; possible D gene TRBD2, 6 bases. Germline-derived CDR1 and CDR2 are SNHLY and FYNGKV (reference sequence). Trimming left V 3 bases short and J 1 base short, with 17 bases between. The CDR3 consists of 17 residues. This CDR3 is CASSFEGSGDGQNTLYF. Partial CDR3 DNA: TGTGCCAGCAGCTTTGAGGGATCTGGGGACGGTCAAAAC. Full variable domain (missing parts from reference TRBV3 and TRBJ2-4): GPKVLQIPSHQIIDMGQMVTLNCDPVSNHLYFYWYKQILGQQMEFLVNFYNGKVMEKSKLFKDQFSVERPDGSYFTLKIQPTALEDSAVYFCASSFEGSGDGQNTLYFGAGTRLSVL.

Note on this clone: The listed genes are named as in mouse. The DNA ends 3 residues before the CDR3 does, and the rest of the CDR3 is filled in from the germline J gene. The chain recombines TRBV13-1 with TRBJ1-6, with D perhaps TRBD1 (5 bases). TRBJ1-6 qualifies as an ORF whose function is uncertain. Germline CDR1 is NSHNY and CDR2 is SYGAGN. This CDR3 is built from 17 residues. Trimming removed 5 bases at V and 2 bases at J, with 17 bases between. This chain's CDR3 is CASSHWAGMAYNSPLYF. The CDR3 DNA, read in part, is TGTGCCAGCAGCCATTGGGCAGGGATGGCCTATAATTCGCCC.

In the case of this clone: These gene names are mouse names. The read ends 4 residues shy of where the CDR3 ends; the end is completed using the germline J gene. The rearrangement joins TRBV13-1 to TRBJ2-2, with 11 bases fitting TRBD2. In germline, CDR1 is NSHNY, CDR2 SYGAGN. The CDR3 runs to 17 residues. The ends lost 3 bases at V and 4 bases at J; junction bases unmatched: 8. Here the CDR3 reads CASSAADWGVGTGQLYF. The covered CDR3 bases are TGTGCCAGCAGTGCTGCGGACTGGGGGGTAGGCACCGGG.

For this clone: Gene names denote mouse genes. The read halts 4 residues ahead of the CDR3 end, with the missing end drawn from the germline J gene. This sample includes further DNA sequences coding for the same CDR3. This chain joins TRBV5 and TRBJ2-3; 12 bases are shared with TRBD2. J was trimmed by 3 bases and V by 4 bases; bases with no gene match: 5. Germline lookup yields CDR1 LGHNA and CDR2 YNLKQL (reference sequence). The length of the CDR3 is 16 residues. The CDR3 sequence: CASSPGLGGRAETLYF. The CDR3 DNA, read in part, is TGTGCCAGCAGCCCCGGACTGGGGGGGAGAGCAGAA.

A note on this clone: Gene and germline names: mouse. The read stops 4 residues short of the end of the CDR3; the missing end is completed from the germline J gene. The chain employs TRBV13-2 and TRBJ2-5; 10 bases fit TRBD1. Germline CDR1 is NNHNN and CDR2 is SYGAGS (reference sequence). This CDR3 region has 15 residues. CDR3 sequence: CASGEPGQGRDTQYF. The CDR3 bases that were read are TGTGCCAGCGGTGAACCGGGACAGGGGAGGGAC.

As to this clone: Any gene name here is a mouse gene name. Here the CDR3 reads CASSQQGQGIYAEQFF. CDR3 bases read: TGTGCCAGCAGCCAACAGGGACAGGGGATATATGCT. The V and J genes are TRBV5 and TRBJ2-1; 10 bases are shared with TRBD1. The read terminates 4 residues ahead of where the CDR3 ends, so the germline J gene completes it. J lost 4 bases, V lost 2 bases, and 5 bases had no gene match. Germline assignment: CDR1 LGHNA and CDR2 YNLKQL (reference sequence). The CDR3 length is 16 residues.

This clone showed up just a few times. Mouse germline and gene names are used. Coverage ceases 4 residues before the CDR3 finishes, and the germline J gene fills in the end. V gene TRBV19 combines with J gene TRBJ2-4; D is unresolved. CDR1 FNHDT and CDR2 SITEND come from the germline V gene (reference sequence). This CDR3 has 12 amino acids. The V end was cut by 1 base, the J end by 3 bases, with 3 bases between. The CDR3 protein is CASSIQQNTLYF. The covered CDR3 bases are TGTGCCAGCAGTATACAGCAAAAC.

This clone occurred a few times. Gene names and germline match the mouse. The CDR3 end is not reached by the read, which stops 4 residues before it; the germline J gene fills it in. The chain is built from TRBV3 and TRBJ2-1; D is unresolved. Germline V gene data show CDR1 as SNHLY and CDR2 as FYNGKV (reference sequence). Trimming shortened V by 1 base and J by 3 bases, and 7 bases separated the two germline ends. This CDR3 has 14 amino acids. The CDR3 loop is CASSLEQLYAEQFF. CDR3 bases read: TGTGCCAGCAGCTTAGAGCAGCTCTATGCT.

With regard to this clone: Mouse germline and gene names are used. The read halts 4 residues ahead of the CDR3 end, with the missing end drawn from the germline J gene. The chain uses TRBV5 and TRBJ2-5, with TRBD1 matching 10 bases. Looked up from germline, CDR1 is LGHNA and CDR2 is YNLKQL (reference sequence). The CDR3 runs to 16 residues. The sequenced part of the CDR3 DNA is TGTGCCAGCAGCCAAGATTTCGGGACAGGGGAAGAC. Translated: CASSQDFGTGED. The whole CDR3 reads CASSQDFGTGEDTQYF.

This clone was observed a few times. These gene names are mouse names. Within the sample, other DNA sequences also encode this same CDR3. The covered CDR3 bases are TGTGCCAGCAGTCCCACAGTCTAT. It codes for CASSPTVY. The whole CDR3 region reads CASSPTVYEQYF. J is TRBJ2-7 and V is TRBV14; no clear D gene. With the read ending 4 residues before the CDR3 end, the germline J gene is used to fill in that end. The germline V gene has CDR1 SGHDT and CDR2 FRDEAV. V was cut by 4 bases and J by 3 bases, with 8 bases left in between. This CDR3 is built from 12 residues.

Regarding this clone: Each gene name is a mouse one. CDR3 protein: CASSDAWGGTGQLYF. CDR3 DNA (partial): TGTGCCAGCAGTGATGCCTGGGGGGGCACCGGG. The rearrangement links TRBV13-1 to TRBJ2-2, with TRBD2 matching 9 bases. The CDR3 end lies 4 residues beyond the end of the read and is filled in from the germline J gene. V was clipped by 0 bases and J by 4 bases; unmatched bases: 1. There are 15 residues in the CDR3. Looked up from germline, CDR1 is NSHNY and CDR2 is SYGAGN.

This clone was detected only a few times. Gene and germline names: mouse. The missing CDR3 end, 4 residues past where the read stops, is filled in from the germline J gene. Other DNA sequences in the same sample also yield this CDR3. The rearrangement uses TRBV1 and TRBJ2-2; 7 bases match TRBD2. V lost 2 bases, J lost 0 bases, and 3 bases stayed unmatched. CDR1 and CDR2 from the germline V gene are NSQYPW and LRSPGD (reference sequence). CDR3 length: 16 residues. The CDR3 here is CTCSARGGANTGQLYF. The DNA read from the CDR3 is TGCACCTGCAGTGCACGGGGGGGGGCAAACACCGGG.

Remarks on this clone: Mouse gene names and germline throughout. The CDR3 is cut off 4 residues early in the read; its end comes from the germline J gene. This chain uses TRBV13-2 with TRBJ2-3; 11 positions match TRBD2. From germline, CDR1 is NNHNN and CDR2 SYGAGS (reference sequence). The junction had 6 bases not matched to a gene; V was cut back by 3 bases and J by 0 bases. The CDR3 consists of 17 residues. CDR3 bases read: TGTGCCAGCGGTGGCTGGGGACTGGGGGCGAGTGCAGAA. It codes for CASGGWGLGASAE. The CDR3 in its entirety is CASGGWGLGASAETLYF.

Regarding this clone: Germline and genes: mouse. The CDR3 is cut off 4 residues early in the read; its end comes from the germline J gene. Other DNA sequences in the same sample also yield this CDR3. The chain employs TRBV5 and TRBJ2-7, with D possibly TRBD2 on 5 matching bases. The CDR3 covers 14 residues. Germline V gene lookup returns CDR1 LGHNA and CDR2 YNLKQL (reference sequence). The V end was cut by 1 base, the J end by 0 bases, with 7 bases between. The CDR3 loop is CASSQVGDSYEQYF. CDR3 DNA, as far as it was read: TGTGCCAGCAGCCAAGTTGGGGACTCCTAT.

This clone was detected a few times. The genes are named according to mouse. The CDR3 extends 4 residues past the end of the read, so its final part is completed from the germline J gene. This chain uses TRBV19 with TRBJ2-5, with D possibly being TRBD2 (6 bases). The CDR3 consists of 13 residues. Germline CDR1 is FNHDT and CDR2 is SITEND (reference sequence). This chain's CDR3 is CASSMGGSDTQYF. The DNA read from the CDR3 is TGTGCCAGCAGTATGGGGGGAAGCGAC.

This clone has only a few counts. The gene names given are mouse names. The CDR3 end lies 4 residues beyond the end of the read and is filled in from the germline J gene. The chain carries TRBV13-1 and TRBJ2-3, with 7 bases that match TRBD2. This CDR3 is built from 13 residues. The germline gives CDR1 NSHNY, CDR2 SYGAGN. V lost 7 bases and J lost 3; bases outside the gene matches: 5. CDR3 in amino acids: CASGGGFAETLYF. The covered CDR3 bases are TGTGCCAGCGGGGGGGGGTTCGCAGAA.

Of note for this clone: The gene symbols are mouse symbols. The CDR3 end lies 4 residues beyond the end of the read and is filled in from the germline J gene. The chain recombines TRBV13-2 with TRBJ2-1; 11 positions match TRBD1. The CDR3 extends over 16 amino acids. The germline gives CDR1 NNHNN, CDR2 SYGAGS (reference sequence). CDR3 loop: CASGDGGQGVLAEQFF. Incomplete CDR3 DNA: TGTGCCAGCGGTGATGGGGGACAGGGGGTCTTAGCT.

The sample holds a few counts of this clone. Germline and genes: mouse. The read ends 4 residues early relative to the CDR3; the germline J gene fills the gap. Different DNA sequences within this sample yield the same CDR3. The genes are TRBV13-1 and TRBJ2-3; 8 bases align to TRBD2. The germline gives CDR1 NSHNY, CDR2 SYGAGN. V was pared by 0 bases and J by 1 base, with 4 bases of the junction left unmatched. This CDR3 has 16 amino acids. CDR3 sequence: CASSDARGGGAETLYF. The sequenced CDR3 bases are TGTGCCAGCAGTGATGCAAGGGGGGGCGGTGCAGAA.